This T cell receptor (beta chain) was obtained from a study of identical twins. TCRdb reanalysed the 5' RACE reads using MiXCR and keeps one entry per CDR3 protein. This sample has 1.5 million to 2 million distinct CDR3 sequences, with about 31% found just once. The V end was cut by 0 bases, the J end by 0 bases, with 8 bases between. Germline-derived CDR1 and CDR2 are LGHDT and YNNKEL (reference sequence). The length of the CDR3 is 15 residues. The chain employs TRBV3-1 and TRBJ1-2, with D uncertain. The sequenced sample consisted of cord blood. The TCR sequence derives from a newborn girl in good health. The CDR3 sequence: CASSQEAGPNYGYTF. In nucleotides, the CDR3 is TGTGCCAGCAGCCAAGAGGCAGGACCTAACTATGGCTACACCTTC.